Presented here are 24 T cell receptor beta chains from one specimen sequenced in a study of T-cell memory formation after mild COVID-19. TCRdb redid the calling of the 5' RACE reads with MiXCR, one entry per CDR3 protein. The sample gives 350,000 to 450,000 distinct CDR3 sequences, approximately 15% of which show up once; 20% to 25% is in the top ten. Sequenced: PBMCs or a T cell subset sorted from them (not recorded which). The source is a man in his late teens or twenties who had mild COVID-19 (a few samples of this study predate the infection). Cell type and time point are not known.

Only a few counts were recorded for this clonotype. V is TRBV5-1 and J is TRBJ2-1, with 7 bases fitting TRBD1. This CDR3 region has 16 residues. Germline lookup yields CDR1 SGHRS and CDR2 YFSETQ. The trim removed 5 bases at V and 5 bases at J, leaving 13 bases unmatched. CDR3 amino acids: CASRASGQLSHNEQFF. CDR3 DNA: TGCGCCAGCAGAGCATCGGGACAGCTTAGCCACAATGAGCAGTTCTTC.

DNA of the CDR3: TGTGCCAGCAGCTGGGGACAGGAGGGACAGTACTTC. Its translation is CASSWGQEGQYF. This chain uses TRBV5-5 with TRBJ2-7; 8 bases fit TRBD1. Germline-derived CDR1 and CDR2 are SGHKS and YYEKEE (reference sequence). Trimming removed 3 bases from V and 10 bases from J; junction bases left unmatched: 6. The CDR3 consists of 12 residues.

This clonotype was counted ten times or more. CDR3 sequence (DNA): TGCGCCAGCAGCGTTTCCTCTAGGGCAGATACGCAGTATTTT. Its translation is CASSVSSRADTQYF. The chain is built from TRBV5-1 and TRBJ2-3; D gene uncertain. The V and J ends lost 4 bases and 4 bases respectively, with 13 bases between them. The CDR3 has 14 amino acids. Germline CDR1 reads SGHRS; CDR2 reads YFSETQ.

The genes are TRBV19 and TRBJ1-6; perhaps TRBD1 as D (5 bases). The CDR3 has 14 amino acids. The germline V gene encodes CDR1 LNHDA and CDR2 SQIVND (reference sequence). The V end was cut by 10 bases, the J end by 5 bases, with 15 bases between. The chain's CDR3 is CATSSGAHNSPLHF. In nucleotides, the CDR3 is TGTGCCACTTCGTCCGGGGCTCATAATTCACCCCTCCACTTT.

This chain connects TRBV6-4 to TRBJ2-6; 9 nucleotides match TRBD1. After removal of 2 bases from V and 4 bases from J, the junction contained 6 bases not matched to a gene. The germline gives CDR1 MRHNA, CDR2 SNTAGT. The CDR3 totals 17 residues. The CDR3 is CASSDTGTGSGANVLTF. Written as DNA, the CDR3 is TGTGCCAGCAGTGACACCGGGACAGGGTCAGGGGCCAACGTCCTGACTTTC.

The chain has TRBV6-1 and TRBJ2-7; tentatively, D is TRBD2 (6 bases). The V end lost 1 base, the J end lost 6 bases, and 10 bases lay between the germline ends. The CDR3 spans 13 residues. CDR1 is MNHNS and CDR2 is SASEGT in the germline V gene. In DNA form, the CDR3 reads TGTGCCAGCAGTGAAGACAAGGGAGGCGAGCAGTACGTC. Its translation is CASSEDKGGEQYV.

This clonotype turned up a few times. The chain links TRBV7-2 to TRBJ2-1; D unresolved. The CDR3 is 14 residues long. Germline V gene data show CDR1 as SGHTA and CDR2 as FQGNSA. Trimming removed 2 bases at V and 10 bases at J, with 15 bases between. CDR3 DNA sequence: TGTGCCAGCAGCTTACAGGTCAGACCCGGAGAGCAGTTCTTC. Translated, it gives CASSLQVRPGEQFF. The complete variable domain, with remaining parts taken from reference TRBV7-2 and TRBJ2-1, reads GAGVSQSPSNKVTEKGKDVELRCDPISGHTALYWYRQSLGQGLEFLIYFQGNSAPDKSGLPSDRFSAERTGGSVSTLTIQRTQQEDSAVYLCASSLQVRPGEQFFGPGTRLTVL.

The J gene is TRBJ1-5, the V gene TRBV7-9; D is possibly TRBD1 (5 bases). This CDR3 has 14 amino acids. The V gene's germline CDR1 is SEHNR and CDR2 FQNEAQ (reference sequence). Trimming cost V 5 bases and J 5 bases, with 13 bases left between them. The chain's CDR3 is CASSATEEDQPQHF. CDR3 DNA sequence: TGTGCCAGCAGCGCGACAGAGGAAGATCAGCCCCAGCATTTT.

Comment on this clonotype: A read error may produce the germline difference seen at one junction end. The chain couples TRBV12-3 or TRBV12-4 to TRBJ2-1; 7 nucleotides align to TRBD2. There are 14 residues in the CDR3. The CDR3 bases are TGTGCCAGCAGTCTAGCGGCTGAGGTGAATGAGCAGTTCTTC. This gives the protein CASSLAAEVNEQFF.

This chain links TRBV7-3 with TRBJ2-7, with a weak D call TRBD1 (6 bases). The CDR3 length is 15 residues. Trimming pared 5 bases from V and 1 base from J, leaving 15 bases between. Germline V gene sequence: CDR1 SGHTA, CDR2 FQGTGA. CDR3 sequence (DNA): TGTGCCAGCAGCCAAAGAGGGGGTCATTCCTACGAGCAGTACTTC. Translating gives CASSQRGGHSYEQYF.

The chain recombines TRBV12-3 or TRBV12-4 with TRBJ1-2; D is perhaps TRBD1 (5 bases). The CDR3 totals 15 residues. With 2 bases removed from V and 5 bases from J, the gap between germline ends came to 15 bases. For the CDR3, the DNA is TGTGCCAGCAGTTTAAACGTTGGGACCGGTTATGGCTACACCTTC. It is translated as CASSLNVGTGYGYTF.

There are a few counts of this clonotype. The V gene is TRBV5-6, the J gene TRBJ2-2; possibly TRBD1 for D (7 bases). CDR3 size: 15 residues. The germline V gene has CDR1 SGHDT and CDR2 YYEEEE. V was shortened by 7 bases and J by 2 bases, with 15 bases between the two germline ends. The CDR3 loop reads CASRRRDRNTGELFF. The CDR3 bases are TGTGCCAGCCGGAGGCGGGACAGAAACACCGGGGAGCTGTTTTTT.

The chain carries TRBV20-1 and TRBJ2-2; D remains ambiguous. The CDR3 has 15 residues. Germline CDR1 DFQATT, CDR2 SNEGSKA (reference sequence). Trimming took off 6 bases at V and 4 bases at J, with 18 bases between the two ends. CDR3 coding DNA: TGCAGTGCCGTAAAGGCTAACGTGATCACCGGGGAGCTGTTTTTT. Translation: CSAVKANVITGELFF.

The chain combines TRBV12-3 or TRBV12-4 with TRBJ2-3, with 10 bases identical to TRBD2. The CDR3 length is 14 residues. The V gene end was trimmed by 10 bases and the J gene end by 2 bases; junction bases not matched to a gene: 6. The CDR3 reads CATQRGGYTDTQYF. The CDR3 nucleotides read TGTGCCACCCAGCGGGGGGGATACACAGATACGCAGTATTTT.

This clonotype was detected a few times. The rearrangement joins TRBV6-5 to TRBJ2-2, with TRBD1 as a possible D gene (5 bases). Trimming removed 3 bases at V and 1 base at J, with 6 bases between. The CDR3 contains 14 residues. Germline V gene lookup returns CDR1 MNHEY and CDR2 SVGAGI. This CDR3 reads CASSYQGNTGELFF. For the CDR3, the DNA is TGTGCCAGCAGTTATCAGGGGAACACCGGGGAGCTGTTTTTT.

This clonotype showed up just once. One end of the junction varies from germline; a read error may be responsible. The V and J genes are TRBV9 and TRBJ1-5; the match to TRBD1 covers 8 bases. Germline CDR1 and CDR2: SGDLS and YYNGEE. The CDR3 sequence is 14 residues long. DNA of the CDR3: TGTGCCAGCAGTTTCGGACAGGGAAATCAGCACCAGCATTTT. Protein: CASSFGQGNQHQHF.

The CDR3 is CSARDVTLPDTQYF. The CDR3 region has the DNA TGCAGTGCTAGAGATGTGACCCTTCCAGATACGCAGTATTTT. The chain links TRBV20-1 to TRBJ2-3; D is undetermined. V was pared by 0 bases and J by 4 bases, with 11 bases between. Germline V lookup: CDR1 DFQATT, CDR2 SNEGSKA (reference sequence). This CDR3 has 14 amino acids.

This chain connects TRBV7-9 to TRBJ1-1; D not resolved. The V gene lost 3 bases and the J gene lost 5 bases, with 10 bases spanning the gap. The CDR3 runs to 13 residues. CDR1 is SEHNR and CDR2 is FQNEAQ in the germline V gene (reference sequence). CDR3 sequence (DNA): TGTGCCAGCAGCTTGAAGGGTCAGACTGAAGCTTTCTTT. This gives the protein CASSLKGQTEAFF. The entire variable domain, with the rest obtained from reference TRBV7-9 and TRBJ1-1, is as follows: DTGVSQNPRHKITKRGQNVTFRCDPISEHNRLYWYRQTLGQGPEFLTYFQNEAQLEKSRLLSDRFSAERPKGSFSTLEIQRTEQGDSAMYLCASSLKGQTEAFFGQGTRLTVV.

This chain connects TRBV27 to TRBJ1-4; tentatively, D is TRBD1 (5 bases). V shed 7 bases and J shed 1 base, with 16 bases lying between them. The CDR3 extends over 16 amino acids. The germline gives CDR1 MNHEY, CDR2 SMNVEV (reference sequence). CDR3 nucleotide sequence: TGTGCCAGCATGAAAAGCAGGGTAGGAACTAATGAAAAACTGTTTTTT. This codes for CASMKSRVGTNEKLFF.

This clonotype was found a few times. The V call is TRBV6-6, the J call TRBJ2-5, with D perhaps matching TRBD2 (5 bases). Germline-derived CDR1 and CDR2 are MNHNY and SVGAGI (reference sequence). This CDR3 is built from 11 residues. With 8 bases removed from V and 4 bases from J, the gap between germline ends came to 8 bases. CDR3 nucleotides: TGTGCCAGCCTTGGAGGAGAGACCCAGTACTTC. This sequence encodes CASLGGETQYF.

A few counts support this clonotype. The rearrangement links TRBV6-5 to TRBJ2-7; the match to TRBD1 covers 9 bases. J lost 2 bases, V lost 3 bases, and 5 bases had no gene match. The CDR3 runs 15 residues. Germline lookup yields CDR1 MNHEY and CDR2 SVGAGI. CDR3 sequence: CASSYFGQGPYEQYF. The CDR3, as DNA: TGTGCCAGCAGTTATTTCGGACAGGGGCCCTACGAGCAGTACTTC.

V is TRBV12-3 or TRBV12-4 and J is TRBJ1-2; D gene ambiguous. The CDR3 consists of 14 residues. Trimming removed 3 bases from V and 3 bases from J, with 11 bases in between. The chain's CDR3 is CASSFFPTDYGYTF. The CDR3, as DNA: TGTGCCAGCAGTTTTTTCCCGACGGACTATGGCTACACCTTC.

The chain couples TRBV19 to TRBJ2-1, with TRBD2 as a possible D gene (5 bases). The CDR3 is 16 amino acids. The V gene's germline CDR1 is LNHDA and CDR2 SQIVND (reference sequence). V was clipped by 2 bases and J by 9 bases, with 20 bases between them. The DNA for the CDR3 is TGTGCCAGTAGTATATTAACTAGTCACCCCTCGGGTGAGCAGTTCTTC. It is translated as CASSILTSHPSGEQFF.

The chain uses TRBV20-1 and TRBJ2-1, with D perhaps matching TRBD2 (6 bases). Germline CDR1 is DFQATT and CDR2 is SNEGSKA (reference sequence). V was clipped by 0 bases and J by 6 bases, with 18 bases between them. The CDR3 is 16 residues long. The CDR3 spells CSARDRAGLLTNEQFF. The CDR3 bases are TGCAGTGCTAGAGATCGGGCGGGACTCCTTACCAATGAGCAGTTCTTC.